These T cell receptor beta chains were read from a single sample in a study of T cells in Graves' hyperthyroidism and ophthalmopathy. TCRdb reprocessed the multiplex PCR reads via MiXCR and lists one record per CDR3 protein. The table lists some 370,000 distinct CDR3 sequences, approximately 18% of them singletons. Sequences were obtained from blood. The source of these receptors is a woman in her 30s with Graves' hyperthyroidism that later progressed to Graves' ophthalmopathy. CDR3s include the opening cysteine and the closing phenylalanine or tryptophan.

V gene	J gene	CDR3 protein
TRBV6-5	TRBJ2-5	CASSYSLSRAETQYF
TRBV5-1	TRBJ1-1	CASSSGEHNTEAFF
TRBV30	TRBJ1-1	CAWSVSLFGQGPLSLNTEAFF
TRBV28	TRBJ1-6	CASSPENYSYNSPLHF
TRBV19	TRBJ2-7	CASSGTSGRLDEQYF
TRBV5-1	TRBJ1-4	CASSANRNEKLFF
TRBV10-3	TRBJ2-3	CAISESLTGFLRYF
TRBV2	TRBJ1-5	CASSLRQRSNQPQHF
TRBV12-3/TRBV12-4	TRBJ1-1	CASRRTGVNTEAFF
TRBV7-2	TRBJ1-2	CASSLGNNYGYTF
TRBV19	TRBJ2-7	CASNEGSGSYEQYF
TRBV28	TRBJ1-4	CASSFPGGANEKLFF
TRBV7-9	TRBJ2-7	CASSVVGQGLYEQYF
TRBV10-3	TRBJ2-5	CAISETWTSGRETQYF
TRBV5-6	TRBJ1-2	CASSGISGQVFYGYTF
TRBV10-3	TRBJ2-7	CAISETYYEQYF
TRBV4-2	TRBJ2-2	CASSAGAGRNTGELFF
TRBV29-1	TRBJ2-7	CSVTGTGLYEQYF
TRBV14	TRBJ2-1	CASSQDHWAGGPSSYNEQSF
TRBV19	TRBJ2-5	CASSIGTGGAAEYF
TRBV6-1	TRBJ1-5	CASSWGSSQPQHF
TRBV28	TRBJ1-6	CASSTFRGVRSPLHF
TRBV12-3/TRBV12-4	TRBJ2-1	CASSLGLAGEVEQFF
TRBV7-6	TRBJ2-7	CASSPKRQASPYEQYF
TRBV20-1	TRBJ2-4	CSALGRATKNIQYF
TRBV3-1	TRBJ2-7	CASSQDPHLTGPRDEQYF
TRBV2	TRBJ2-1	CASSDRGGNEQFF
TRBV2	TRBJ2-7	CASRESFSGQGKGEQYF
TRBV27	TRBJ1-2	CASSYTGQYGYTF
TRBV7-9	TRBJ2-3	CASSLTYIGLAGQVDTQYF
TRBV28	TRBJ2-3	CASSNQKTDTQYF
TRBV27	TRBJ2-1	CASSIFRGGVYNEQFF
TRBV3-1	TRBJ2-7	CASSRSSTGDYEQYF
TRBV7-9	TRBJ1-4	CASSLAINGRDRRNNEKLFF
TRBV19	TRBJ2-1	CASSISQVLGNEQFF
TRBV18	TRBJ2-7	CASSPGPASGGVYYEQYF
TRBV3-1	TRBJ2-7	CASSQNDRFSYEQYF
TRBV19	TRBJ1-1	CASSPKGYTEAFF
TRBV28	TRBJ2-7	CASLGQTGLAVHEQYF
TRBV5-1	TRBJ2-7	CASSFNFLTYEQYF
TRBV6-1	TRBJ1-5	CASSEGGAVDQPQHF
TRBV20-1	TRBJ2-7	CGAGTSDEQYF
TRBV5-1	TRBJ2-7	CASTPSDGTGVKEQYF
TRBV2	TRBJ1-6	CASGQNYNSPLHF
TRBV28	TRBJ2-7	CASSHRLAGRKISSYEQYF
TRBV7-9	TRBJ1-1	CASSSARGTEAFF
TRBV7-9	TRBJ1-1	CANSHEDRAEAFF
TRBV3-1	TRBJ2-4	CASSPRTSGDIGIQYF
TRBV2	TRBJ2-5	CARRRTGYQETQYF
TRBV20-1	TRBJ1-5	CSARDWRSVTAHRGNQPQHF
TRBV7-9	TRBJ1-3	CASSLESLGRAPGNTIYF
TRBV7-9	TRBJ2-3	CASTMTGIETDTQYF
TRBV29-1	TRBJ2-7	CSVEAPDRYEQYF
TRBV5-6	TRBJ1-6	CASSWDRGLSPLHF
TRBV4-1	TRBJ2-5	CASSQGVSPAQETQYF
TRBV28	TRBJ2-5	CASSLLRTSGRLIGETQYF
TRBV6-1	TRBJ1-5	CASSEATSDSSNQPQHF